The 3 T cell receptor beta chains given below trace back to one sample, sequenced in a study of blood T cells in healthy people across ages. Through a sample-barcoded 5' primer and a J-beta primer mix, a second PCR was run for roughly 6 to 12 cycles. MiXCR was run by TCRdb on the 5' RACE reads, yielding one entry per CDR3 protein. Here the sample spans about 640,000 distinct CDR3 sequences, 58% being singletons. Specimen: blood. The receptors stem from a man aged 60 to 75 in good health.

The chain links TRBV5-5 to TRBJ1-2; no clear D gene. This CDR3 contains 15 residues. The V gene lost 2 bases and the J gene lost 2 bases, with 13 bases spanning the gap. Per the germline V gene, CDR1 is SGHKS and CDR2 is YYEKEE (reference sequence). The CDR3 is CASSLERGLNYGYTF. Written as DNA, the CDR3 is TGTGCCAGCAGCTTAGAACGGGGATTAAACTATGGCTACACCTTC. The full variable domain, with the rest looked up from reference TRBV5-5 and TRBJ1-2, is DAGVTQSPTHLIKTRGQQVTLRCSPISGHKSVSWYQQVLGQGPQFIFQYYEKEERGRGNFPDRFSARQFPNYSSELNVNALLLGDSALYLCASSLERGLNYGYTFGSGTRLTVV.

V is TRBV4-1 and J is TRBJ1-2; D not certain. CDR1 and CDR2 from the germline V gene are MGHRA and YSYEKL. The CDR3 is 15 residues long. Trimming stripped 0 bases from V and 4 bases from J, with 12 bases between. The CDR3 spells CASSQDREIIYGYTF. CDR3 in DNA: TGCGCCAGCAGCCAAGATAGAGAAATTATCTATGGCTACACCTTC.

V is TRBV6-4 and J is TRBJ1-1, with TRBD1 identical over 10 bases. The CDR3 is 17 residues long. Germline V CDR1 and CDR2: MRHNA, SNTAGT. Trimming took 2 bases from V and 1 from J; bases not matched to a gene: 7. CDR3 in amino acids: CASSDPGQGDPNTEAFF. The CDR3 DNA reads TGTGCCAGCAGTGACCCCGGACAGGGGGATCCGAACACTGAAGCTTTCTTT.